This TCR beta chain came from a study of PD-L1 blockade in urothelial cancer. Study summary: About 85% of the roughly 30 patients were males with bladder-origin urothelial cancer. Blood drawn 3 weeks (second dose) and 6 weeks after treatment start was analyzed. Blood yielded a median of about 140,000 T cells per sample.

The time point is: pretreatment peripheral blood. This clone appeared a few times. Each PCR received spiked synthetic TCR analog templates. Some clones are missing from TCRdb's copy, which holds only in-frame ones; the method was immunoSEQ multiplex PCR. The sample carries some 71,000 clones, 70% to 90% recorded once. Germline CDR1 is SGHRS and CDR2 is YFSETQ. The germline V and J ends were trimmed by 1 base and 4 bases, with 14 bases remaining between them. The length of the CDR3 is 15 residues. The chain is built from TRBV5-1 and TRBJ1-2; tentative D call: TRBD1 (5 bases). The receptor's source is a man in his fifties or sixties with urothelial cancer. Sequences were derived from PBMCs, sampled around atezolizumab (anti-PD-L1) treatment. CDR3 sequence: CASSLSPGVAYGYTF. As DNA, the CDR3 is TGCGCCAGCAGCTTGTCCCCGGGGGTGGCCTATGGCTACACCTTC.